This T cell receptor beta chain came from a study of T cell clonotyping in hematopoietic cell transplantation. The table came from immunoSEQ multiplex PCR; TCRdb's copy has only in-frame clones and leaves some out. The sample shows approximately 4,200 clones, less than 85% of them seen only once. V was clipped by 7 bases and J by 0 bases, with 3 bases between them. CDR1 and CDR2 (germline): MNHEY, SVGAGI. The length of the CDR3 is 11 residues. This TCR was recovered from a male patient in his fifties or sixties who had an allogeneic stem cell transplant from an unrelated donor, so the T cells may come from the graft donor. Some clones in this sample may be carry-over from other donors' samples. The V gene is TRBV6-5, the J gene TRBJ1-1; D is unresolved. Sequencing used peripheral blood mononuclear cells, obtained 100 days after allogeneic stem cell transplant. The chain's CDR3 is CASTVNTEAFF. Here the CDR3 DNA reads TGTGCCAGCACCGTGAACACTGAAGCTTTCTTT.